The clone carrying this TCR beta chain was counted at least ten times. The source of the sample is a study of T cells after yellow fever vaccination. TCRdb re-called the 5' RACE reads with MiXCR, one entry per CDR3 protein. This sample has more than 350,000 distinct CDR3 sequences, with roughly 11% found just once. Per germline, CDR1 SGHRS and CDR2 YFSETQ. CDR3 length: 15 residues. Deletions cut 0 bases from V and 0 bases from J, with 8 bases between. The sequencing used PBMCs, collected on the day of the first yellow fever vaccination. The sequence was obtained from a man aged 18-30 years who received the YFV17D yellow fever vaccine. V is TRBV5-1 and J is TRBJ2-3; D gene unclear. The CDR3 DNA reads TGCGCCAGCAGCTTGGGGCTACTAAGCACAGATACGCAGTATTTT. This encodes CASSLGLLSTDTQYF.